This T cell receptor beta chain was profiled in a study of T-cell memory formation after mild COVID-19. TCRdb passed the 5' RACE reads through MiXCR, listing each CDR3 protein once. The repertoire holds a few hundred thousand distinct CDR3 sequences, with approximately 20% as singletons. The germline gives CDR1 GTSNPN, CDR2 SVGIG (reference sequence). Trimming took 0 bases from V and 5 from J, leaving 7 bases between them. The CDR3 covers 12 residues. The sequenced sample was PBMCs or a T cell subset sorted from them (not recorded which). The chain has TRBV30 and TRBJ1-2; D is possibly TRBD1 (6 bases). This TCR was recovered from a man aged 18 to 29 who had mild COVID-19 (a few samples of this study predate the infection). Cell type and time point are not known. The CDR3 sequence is CAWSVGAYGYTF. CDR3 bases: TGTGCCTGGAGTGTGGGGGCTTATGGCTACACCTTC.